This T cell receptor beta chain originates from a study of early T cells in non-severe SARS-CoV-2 infection. Via MiXCR, TCRdb re-called the 5' RACE reads, giving one row per CDR3 protein. The table shows some 38,000 distinct CDR3 sequences, with over 3.5% occurring only once. In its sample, this clonotype was seen many times. The receptor was derived from an adult who was a healthcare worker with PCR-confirmed SARS-CoV-2 infection or an uninfected control (not recorded which). The sample consisted of whole blood.

The CDR3: CASSPGQGSGPDTQYF. The CDR3 DNA follows: TGTGCCAGCAGCCCGGGACAGGGGTCAGGTCCAGATACGCAGTATTTT. This rearrangement joins TRBV11-3 to TRBJ2-3; 10 bases line up with TRBD1. Germline CDR1 SGHNT, CDR2 YENEEA. The CDR3 is made up of 16 amino acids. Germline trimming cut 5 bases from V and 4 bases from J; bases unmatched to any gene: 9.